A selection of T cell receptor beta chains follows, all from one sample in a study of early T cells in non-severe SARS-CoV-2 infection. Via MiXCR, TCRdb re-called the 5' RACE reads, giving one row per CDR3 protein. This sample has approximately 69,000 distinct CDR3 sequences, with around a tenth found just once. Sequenced material: whole blood. The receptors come from an adult who was a healthcare worker with PCR-confirmed SARS-CoV-2 infection or an uninfected control (not recorded which). The CDR3 runs from the conserved cysteine through the conserved F or W. The order of the fields is D gene, clone size, J gene, V gene, CDR3 DNA, CDR3 protein. A D gene is named only where the DNA matches it firmly. Size is stated for part of the rows, as once, few or many counts, or as a class when the clone is expanded.

TRBD1 few TRBJ2-6 TRBV7-9 TGTGCCAGCAGCTCCACAGGGGCTGGGGCCAACGTCCTGACTTTC CASSSTGAGANVLTF
. many TRBJ2-3 TRBV4-2 TGTGCCAGCAGCCAAGCAAGGAGCGAAAACACAGATACGCAGTATTTT CASSQARSENTDTQYF
. few TRBJ2-7 TRBV6-6 TGTGCCAGCATGAGCAACCCCTACGAGCAGTACTTC CASMSNPYEQYF
. . TRBJ2-4 TRBV10-1 TGCGCCAGCAGTGAGTCGGAGGGTCAAAACATTCAGTACTTC CASSESEGQNIQYF
TRBD1 many TRBJ2-7 TRBV20-1 TGCAGTGCTAGAGAAGAGGCAGGGGGCGCCTACGAGCAGTACTTC CSAREEAGGAYEQYF
TRBD2 . TRBJ2-1 TRBV27 TGTGCCAGCAGTTCCTCTAGCGGGAGGGTCTATGAGCAGTTCTTC CASSSSSGRVYEQFF
. few TRBJ2-1 TRBV10-1 TGCGCCAGCAGTGATTCAGGACTGTACAATGAGCAGTTCTTC CASSDSGLYNEQFF
. . TRBJ2-2 TRBV20-1 TGCAGTGCTAGAGATCTCACGAACACCGGGGAGCTGTTTTTT CSARDLTNTGELFF
. few TRBJ2-1 TRBV7-2 TGTGCCAGCAGCTTAGGGTCGGGGTTCCTCTACAATGAGCAGTTCTTC CASSLGSGFLYNEQFF
. many TRBJ1-2 TRBV6-5 TGTGCCAGCAGCCCACCCGGCCAAGGTTACTATGGCTACACCTTC CASSPPGQGYYGYTF
TRBD2 . TRBJ2-1 TRBV7-9 TGTGCCAGCAGCTTAGGAGCGGGAGGGCCGGGGGAGCAGTTCTTC CASSLGAGGPGEQFF
TRBD2 many TRBJ2-3 TRBV29-1 TGCAGCGTTGACCGGGGGGGCACAGATACGCAGTATTTT CSVDRGGTDTQYF
. many TRBJ2-6 TRBV20-1 TGCAGTGCTAGAACGGGTCAGGGTTCCTCTGGGGCCAACGTCCTGACTTTC CSARTGQGSSGANVLTF
TRBD2 . TRBJ2-1 TRBV29-1 TGCAGCGTTGTCCGCGGGGGGTACGGGAATGAGCAGTTCTTC CSVVRGGYGNEQFF
. many TRBJ1-2 TRBV6-1 TGTGCCAGCAGGGACAGTGCGGTCTGGGGACACGGCTACACCTTC CASRDSAVWGHGYTF
. . TRBJ1-1 TRBV6-2/TRBV6-3 TGTGCCAGCAGTTACTCCCAGGGTTGGACTGAAGCTTTCTTT CASSYSQGWTEAFF
TRBD1 . TRBJ1-1 TRBV7-9 TGTGCCAGCAGCGTAGCCGGGACAGGGGGCGAAGGGGAAGCTTTCTTT CASSVAGTGGEGEAFF
TRBD1 many TRBJ2-1 TRBV27 TGTGCCAGCAGCCCGGGACAGGTTGGCGGTGAGCAGTTCTTC CASSPGQVGGEQFF
. few TRBJ2-5 TRBV29-1 TGCAGCGTTGGCATGGAGACCCAGTACTTC CSVGMETQYF
. few TRBJ2-7 TRBV7-9 TGTGCCAGCAGCTCCAGTGGGCCCAATAGGGAGCAGTACTTC CASSSSGPNREQYF
. few TRBJ1-3 TRBV13 TGTGCCAGCAGCTTCGCCCTCAGCCCTGGAAACACCATATATTTT CASSFALSPGNTIYF
. . TRBJ1-1 TRBV20-1 TGCAGTGCTAGAGATGTTCGCAGGGGAGCCACTGAAGCTTTCTTT CSARDVRRGATEAFF
. few TRBJ2-6 TRBV19 TGTGCCAGTAGTCCCTATATCATGGGGATCGCTGGGGCCAACGTCCTGACTTTC CASSPYIMGIAGANVLTF
TRBD2 . TRBJ2-2 TRBV3-1 TGTGCCAGCAGCCTCTGGGGCGGGGGACCACAATCCGGGGAGCTGTTTTTT CASSLWGGGPQSGELFF
. many TRBJ2-7 TRBV10-3 TGTGCCATCAGCCAACAGGGTTCCTACGAGCAGTACTTC CAISQQGSYEQYF
. many TRBJ2-3 TRBV5-1 TGCGCCAGCAGTTTCCTAGGGGGCGGGGGAACCACAGATACGCAGTATTTT CASSFLGGGGTTDTQYF
TRBD1 many TRBJ2-6 TRBV3-1 TGTGCCAGCAGCCAAGTAGGGACAGGGCTTTGGTCCGGGGCCAACGTCCTGACTTTC CASSQVGTGLWSGANVLTF
TRBD2 few TRBJ2-5 TRBV6-5 TGTGCCAGCAGTTACCCCCCGGGAGGGAACGAAGAGACCCAGTACTTC CASSYPPGGNEETQYF
TRBD1 many TRBJ1-2 TRBV12-3/TRBV12-4 TGTGCCAGCAGTTCCTTCATACAGGGGGAGAGTAATTCTAACTATGGCTACACCTTC CASSSFIQGESNSNYGYTF
. . TRBJ1-2 TRBV6-1 TGTGCCAGCAGTGAAGGGCGGAACTATGGCTACACCTTC CASSEGRNYGYTF
. few TRBJ2-3 TRBV10-3 TGTGCCATCACGCGACTAGGGACAGATACGCAGTATTTT CAITRLGTDTQYF
. many TRBJ2-1 TRBV20-1 TGCAGTCAGGGTACTCGGGTTAATGAGCAGTTCTTC CSQGTRVNEQFF
. few TRBJ1-1 TRBV7-6 TGTGCCAGCAGCTTACAGGATTCCCTGAACACTGAAGCTTTCTTT CASSLQDSLNTEAFF
. . TRBJ2-3 TRBV20-1 TGCAGTGGCAAGGGGCAGTTCGCAGATACGCAGTATTTT CSGKGQFADTQYF
TRBD1 many TRBJ1-5 TRBV6-6 TGTGCCAGCAGCTTAACAGGGGGCGATCAGCCCCAGCATTTT CASSLTGGDQPQHF
TRBD1 . TRBJ2-5 TRBV5-1 TGCGCCAGCAGCCCACAGGGGTCTCAAGAGACCCAGTACTTC CASSPQGSQETQYF
TRBD1 . TRBJ2-7 TRBV5-4 TGTGCCAGCAGCTTCGGGACAGGGGGAGTCTACGAGCAGTACTTC CASSFGTGGVYEQYF
. . TRBJ2-5 TRBV4-1 TGCGCCGGCAGCCAAGCCGTTCTAGAGGAGACCCAGTACTTC CAGSQAVLEETQYF
. few TRBJ2-1 TRBV29-1 TGCAGCGTTGGACAGGAAGAGCAGTTCTTC CSVGQEEQFF
. many TRBJ1-1 TRBV18 TGTGCCAGCTCACCGCGGCAGGTCGACACTGAAGCTTTCTTT CASSPRQVDTEAFF
TRBD1 many TRBJ1-2 TRBV6-2/TRBV6-3 TGTGCCAGCGACGAGACAGGGCCCCATGGCTACACCTTC CASDETGPHGYTF
TRBD1 few TRBJ1-5 TRBV19 TGTGCCAGTAACCAGTGGACAGGCCATCAGCCCCAGCATTTT CASNQWTGHQPQHF
. many TRBJ2-4 TRBV6-6 TGTGCCAGCAGTGCCTCCCCCGAGGTGGCCAAAAACATTCAGTACTTC CASSASPEVAKNIQYF
. many TRBJ2-1 TRBV20-1 TGCAGTGCTAGTGGTCTAGAGCAGTTCTTC CSASGLEQFF
. many TRBJ2-1 TRBV9 TGTGCCAGCAGCGTAGACGGGGTCCCAGGCAATGAGCAGTTCTTC CASSVDGVPGNEQFF
. . TRBJ2-5 TRBV12-3/TRBV12-4 TGTGCCAGCAGTTTAGCGGGGCAGTTCCAAGAGACCCAGTACTTC CASSLAGQFQETQYF
. . TRBJ2-2 TRBV25-1 TGTGCCAGCAGTGAAACCTTGTTCACCGGGGAGCTGTTTTTT CASSETLFTGELFF
TRBD1 . TRBJ1-2 TRBV20-1 TGCAGTGCTTCCGACAGGGATAACTATGGCTACACCTTC CSASDRDNYGYTF
TRBD1 many TRBJ1-5 TRBV7-9 TGTGCCAGCAGTTCCGGGACAGGGTATAGCAATCAGCCCCAGCATTTT CASSSGTGYSNQPQHF
TRBD1 few TRBJ2-7 TRBV29-1 TGCAGCGTTAGAAGACAGGGTGCCTACGAGCAGTACTTC CSVRRQGAYEQYF
. . TRBJ2-3 TRBV2 TGTGCCAGCAGTGGAACTCGTGGTGGATCGGCGCAGTATTTT CASSGTRGGSAQYF
. many TRBJ1-2 TRBV5-6 TGTGCCAGCAGCTTGAAGCTTTGGTACTCTGGCTACACCTTC CASSLKLWYSGYTF
. many TRBJ2-2 TRBV29-1 TGCAGCGCCGCGACCGAGACGAACACCGGGGAGCTGTTTTTT CSAATETNTGELFF
. . TRBJ2-1 TRBV7-2 TGTGCCAGCAGGTACCAAACAGGGTATGAGCAGTTCTTC CASRYQTGYEQFF
. few TRBJ2-3 TRBV2 TGTGCCAGCAGTGGGACATGGGGGGATACGCAGTATTTT CASSGTWGDTQYF
TRBD2 many TRBJ2-3 TRBV10-1 TGCGCCAGCAGTGAGCGAGCGGGGGGCACCGATACGCAGTATTTT CASSERAGGTDTQYF
. . TRBJ2-3 TRBV29-1 TGCAGCGTTTACCAGACGGCTACGCAGTATTTT CSVYQTATQYF
. few TRBJ2-3 TRBV11-2 TGTGCCAGCAGCATAGCAGGCCATGATACAGATACGCAGTATTTT CASSIAGHDTDTQYF